This is a list of T cell receptor beta chains from one sample in a study of molecular identifiers for immune sequencing clone quantification. Using its own MiXCR run on the PCR reads, TCRdb lists one record per CDR3 protein. The sample records 85,000 to 120,000 distinct CDR3 sequences, about a third being singletons. The material sequenced was naive CD8+ T cells from blood, with Jurkat cell RNA spiked in. Receptors originate from a human donor in good health. Some libraries in this study had Jurkat cell RNA spiked in. Each CDR3 is given with its conserved first and last residue.

j_call: TRBJ1-5; v_call: TRBV28; cdr3_aa: CASSLRRQGPSNQPQHF
j_call: TRBJ2-1; v_call: TRBV27; cdr3_aa: CASSPGRFNEQSF
j_call: TRBJ2-7; v_call: TRBV12-3/TRBV12-4; cdr3_aa: CASSSGQRNSYEQYF
j_call: TRBJ2-3; v_call: TRBV4-1; cdr3_aa: CASSQGVGIDTQYF
j_call: TRBJ2-7; v_call: TRBV2; cdr3_aa: CASSDFGSSYEQYF
j_call: TRBJ2-7; v_call: TRBV6-5; cdr3_aa: CASSGQDPRGTYEQYF
j_call: TRBJ2-2; v_call: TRBV28; cdr3_aa: CASSLVQTGELFF
j_call: TRBJ2-7; v_call: TRBV28; cdr3_aa: CASSYGRVYEQYF
j_call: TRBJ2-1; v_call: TRBV12-5; cdr3_aa: CASGFASGRAIEQFF
j_call: TRBJ1-5; v_call: TRBV7-8; cdr3_aa: CASSLNPYSNQPQQF
j_call: TRBJ1-4; v_call: TRBV4-1; cdr3_aa: CASSARQGEEKLFF
j_call: TRBJ2-2; v_call: TRBV6-2/TRBV6-3; cdr3_aa: CASSPSQDRVAGELFF
j_call: TRBJ1-5; v_call: TRBV20-1; cdr3_aa: CSASVGQPQHF
j_call: TRBJ2-1; v_call: TRBV5-4; cdr3_aa: CASSSRPLHEQFF
j_call: TRBJ2-6; v_call: TRBV7-8; cdr3_aa: CASSLDKSSGANVLTF
j_call: TRBJ1-2; v_call: TRBV13; cdr3_aa: CASSRGEGGYTF
j_call: TRBJ1-6; v_call: TRBV20-1; cdr3_aa: CSASPMKNSPLHF
j_call: TRBJ1-1; v_call: TRBV12-3/TRBV12-4; cdr3_aa: CASSLTTGGNTEAFF
j_call: TRBJ2-7; v_call: TRBV11-2; cdr3_aa: CASSPHFDEQYF
j_call: TRBJ2-3; v_call: TRBV29-1; cdr3_aa: CSVDDNTQYF
j_call: TRBJ2-1; v_call: TRBV6-1; cdr3_aa: CASRIAGGDEQFF
j_call: TRBJ2-1; v_call: TRBV20-1; cdr3_aa: CSAKSKEQFF
j_call: TRBJ2-2; v_call: TRBV9; cdr3_aa: CASSVAGTGTNTGELFF
j_call: TRBJ2-1; v_call: TRBV24-1; cdr3_aa: CATSGLTELAASYNEQFF
j_call: TRBJ2-5; v_call: TRBV7-2; cdr3_aa: CASSLGVGSETQYF
j_call: TRBJ2-7; v_call: TRBV12-3/TRBV12-4; cdr3_aa: CASSFPWTGDYEQYF
j_call: TRBJ2-7; v_call: TRBV20-1; cdr3_aa: CSGGGLYEQYF
j_call: TRBJ2-1; v_call: TRBV3-1; cdr3_aa: CASSPYNDNEQFF
j_call: TRBJ2-1; v_call: TRBV7-3; cdr3_aa: CASSFVSSGYNEQFF
j_call: TRBJ1-1; v_call: TRBV2; cdr3_aa: CASSEASIPMNTEASF
j_call: TRBJ1-6; v_call: TRBV27; cdr3_aa: CASSLSGGFYNSPLPF
j_call: TRBJ2-3; v_call: TRBV3-2; cdr3_aa: CASSQDPMWVDTQYF
j_call: TRBJ2-7; v_call: TRBV7-2; cdr3_aa: CASFPGGAAEQHF
j_call: TRBJ2-7; v_call: TRBV12-3/TRBV12-4; cdr3_aa: CASSSDRVGEQYF
j_call: TRBJ2-3; v_call: TRBV25-1; cdr3_aa: CASSERGGGSTDTQYF
j_call: TRBJ1-2; v_call: TRBV7-8; cdr3_aa: CASSSDRSFRTSF
j_call: TRBJ2-3; v_call: TRBV12-3/TRBV12-4; cdr3_aa: CASRPDRSTDTQYF
j_call: TRBJ1-6; v_call: TRBV2; cdr3_aa: CAGRQESYNSPLHF
j_call: TRBJ2-1; v_call: TRBV20-1; cdr3_aa: CSATSGLAHEQFF
j_call: TRBJ2-1; v_call: TRBV7-9; cdr3_aa: CASSLEVVTGANEQFF
j_call: TRBJ2-1; v_call: TRBV19; cdr3_aa: CARYRLVLGEQFF